This TCR beta chain was captured by sequencing in a study of blood T cell repertoires in COVID-19. The wider study: The United States, Italy and Spain provided the acute and convalescent COVID-19 samples. The cDNA or gDNA used as material had been derived from T cells, B-cell-depleted T cells, or PBMCs.

The CDR3 is made up of 15 amino acids. CDR1 and CDR2 from the germline V gene are SGHTA and FQGNSA. With 5 bases removed from V and 4 bases from J, the gap between germline ends came to 15 bases. Authors' methods: Counts of nucleated cells, estimated from reference gene primer amplification, were obtained. Some clones are missing from TCRdb's copy, which holds only in-frame ones; the method was immunoSEQ multiplex PCR. V and J calls and clone size follow that table, whereas D and trimming were derived from the DNA. Of some 150,000 clones in the sample, under 85% are singletons; the top ten hold around 1.6%.

This TCR was sampled from a human donor in a cohort sampled during active COVID-19. The chain links TRBV7-2 to TRBJ2-1; D perhaps matches TRBD2 (5 bases). Sequencing was performed on peripheral blood. CDR3 amino acids: CASSVEVALYNEQFF. CDR3 in DNA: TGTGCCAGCAGCGTCGAGGTAGCGCTGTACAATGAGCAGTTCTTC.